The clone carrying this T cell receptor beta chain is termed medium-sized. Its matching antigen is unknown. Time point described: week 35, safety follow-up. Vaccination comprised doses that each held 300 ug of mutant IDH1 20-mer peptide, plus topical imiquimod. These data belong to a study of a mutant IDH1 vaccine in newly diagnosed glioma. The wider study: With temozolomide cycles, or 4-6 weeks after radiotherapy alone, vaccination was started. Beforehand, treatment had been radiotherapy, temozolomide, or both; the majority received both. The week-35 safety follow-up was V12, and the week-47 study end was V13.

V was trimmed by 0 bases and J by 0 bases, leaving 7 bases between them. Germline CDR1 MRHNA, CDR2 SNTAGT. The CDR3 runs 15 residues. The table came from immunoSEQ multiplex PCR; TCRdb's copy has only in-frame clones and leaves some out. The sample has roughly 52,000 clones, under 90% seen once. This clonotype was obtained from a woman under 30 with glioma. This specimen was PBMCs, taken from a glioma patient whose treatment included an IDH1 peptide vaccine. The rearrangement links TRBV6-4 to TRBJ2-3; D possibly corresponds to TRBD2 (6 bases). Written as DNA, the CDR3 is TGTGCCAGCAGTGACTCTGCGGGGAGCACAGATACGCAGTATTTT. Encoded protein: CASSDSAGSTDTQYF.